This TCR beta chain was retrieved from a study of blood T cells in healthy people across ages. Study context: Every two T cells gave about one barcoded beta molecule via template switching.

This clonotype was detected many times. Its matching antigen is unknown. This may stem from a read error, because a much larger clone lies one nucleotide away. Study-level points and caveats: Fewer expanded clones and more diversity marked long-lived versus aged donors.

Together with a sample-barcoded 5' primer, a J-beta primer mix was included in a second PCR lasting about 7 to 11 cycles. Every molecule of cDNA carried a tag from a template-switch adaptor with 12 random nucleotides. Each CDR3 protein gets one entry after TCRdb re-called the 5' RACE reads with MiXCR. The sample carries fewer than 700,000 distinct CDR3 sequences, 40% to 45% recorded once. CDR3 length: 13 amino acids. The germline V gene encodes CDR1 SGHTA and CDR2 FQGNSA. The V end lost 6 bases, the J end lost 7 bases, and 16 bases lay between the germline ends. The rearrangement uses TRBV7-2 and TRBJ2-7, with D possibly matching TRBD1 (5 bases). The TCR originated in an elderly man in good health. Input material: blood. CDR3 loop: CASSWGPNREQYF. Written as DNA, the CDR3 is TGTGCCAGCAGTTGGGGCCCAAATAGGGAGCAGTACTTC.